This entry features one T cell receptor beta chain sequence. This specimen comes from a study of blood T cell repertoires in COVID-19. Produced via immunoSEQ multiplex PCR; TCRdb's table is partial and in-frame only. The sample records a few hundred thousand clones, approximately 84% being singletons. In germline, CDR1 is SGHRS, CDR2 YFSETQ. CDR3 length equals 16 residues. V lost 4 bases and J lost 5; bases outside the gene matches: 12. This sequence originates from a middle-aged man who had recovered from COVID-19. Sequenced input: PBMCs or T cells enriched from blood (not recorded which). The V gene is TRBV5-1, the J gene TRBJ2-3; 8 nucleotides align to TRBD2. The CDR3 bases are TGCGCCAGCAGCCCACCGACGGGGGGGCCAGTAGATACGCAGTATTTT. It specifies CASSPPTGGPVDTQYF.